A selection of T cell receptor beta chains follows, all from one sample in a study of a mutant IDH1 vaccine in newly diagnosed glioma. Their antigens are not known. Here immunoSEQ multiplex PCR was the method, and the copy in TCRdb shows in-frame clones only, minus some. The sample includes about 54,000 clones, 80% to 85% seen only once; the top ten take 3.2%. The sequenced sample was PBMCs, obtained from a glioma patient whose treatment included an IDH1 peptide vaccine. These receptors were taken from a woman between 50 and 59 years old with glioma. The CDR3 runs from the conserved cysteine through the conserved F or W. The D gene is left open where the match is weak. Only some rows state a clone size, as once, few, many or a class for expanded clones.

J gene | D gene | V gene | clone size | CDR3 protein | CDR3 DNA
TRBJ1-6 | TRBD1 | TRBV19 | . | CASKRRGGQGAQNGNSPLHF | TGTGCCAGTAAGAGGAGGGGAGGACAGGGGGCGCAGAATGGCAATTCACCCCTCCACTTT
TRBJ2-6 | . | TRBV25-1 | . | CASSEYGTGSGANVLTF | TGTGCCAGCAGTGAATACGGAACAGGCTCTGGGGCCAACGTCCTGACTTTC
TRBJ1-1 | . | TRBV6-5 | . | CASSGANTEAFF | TGTGCCAGCAGCGGGGCAAACACTGAAGCTTTCTTT
TRBJ1-1 | . | TRBV29-1 | . | CSVVRDTEAFF | TGCAGCGTTGTAAGGGACACTGAAGCTTTCTTT
TRBJ2-5 | . | TRBV5-1 | . | CASSLYPQEETQYF | TGCGCCAGCAGCTTGTATCCACAAGAAGAGACCCAGTACTTC
TRBJ2-5 | . | TRBV27 | . | CATRSPGLQETQYF | TGTGCCACCCGGTCGCCCGGCCTACAAGAGACCCAGTACTTC
TRBJ2-3 | . | TRBV6-5 | . | CASSYSPLGGPDTQYF | TGTGCCAGCAGTTACTCCCCTCTAGGGGGGCCCGATACGCAGTATTTT
TRBJ1-1 | . | TRBV11-1 | . | CASSSRGGPSTEAFF | TGTGCCAGCAGTTCCCGGGGGGGGCCCAGCACTGAAGCTTTCTTT
TRBJ1-5 | . | TRBV2 | few | CASSAAGVLQPQHF | TGTGCCAGCAGTGCGGCGGGGGTTCTTCAGCCCCAGCATTTT
TRBJ1-2 | . | TRBV29-1 | . | CSVEGPQVGYTF | TGCAGCGTTGAGGGCCCCCAGGTTGGGTACACCTTC
TRBJ2-7 | . | TRBV11-2 | . | CASSLGSGISYEQYF | TGTGCCAGCAGCTTAGGATCAGGGATCTCCTACGAGCAGTACTTC
TRBJ2-7 | TRBD2 | TRBV6-5 | once | CASRSSGGTSHEQYF | TGTGCCAGCAGGAGTAGCGGGGGAACCTCTCACGAGCAGTACTTC
TRBJ1-1 | TRBD1 | TRBV27 | . | CASSSSGTGGSTEAFF | TGTGCCAGCAGTTCATCCGGGACAGGGGGAAGCACTGAAGCTTTCTTT
TRBJ2-3 | . | TRBV11-1 | . | CASSDTRATDTQYF | TGTGCCAGCAGCGATACTAGAGCCACAGATACGCAGTATTTT
TRBJ2-3 | TRBD2 | TRBV27 | . | CASTQRGLGGGTQYF | TGTGCCAGCACCCAACGGGGACTAGGAGGAGGGACGCAGTATTTT
TRBJ1-2 | TRBD1 | TRBV5-4 | once | CAGSWGTDGYTF | TGTGCCGGCAGCTGGGGGACAGATGGCTACACCTTC
TRBJ2-6 | . | TRBV27 | . | CASSNSGANVLTF | TGTGCCAGCTCGAACTCTGGGGCCAACGTCCTGACTTTC
TRBJ2-7 | . | TRBV6-1 | . | CASSPNRVSPHEQYF | TGTGCCAGCAGCCCGAACAGGGTCAGCCCCCACGAGCAGTACTTC
TRBJ2-2 | . | TRBV2 | . | CASSVGGGGYTGELFF | TGTGCCAGCAGTGTCGGGGGTGGAGGGTATACCGGGGAGCTGTTTTTT
TRBJ1-5 | . | TRBV4-2 | few | CASSQDKGGNQPQHF | TGTGCCAGCAGCCAAGACAAAGGCGGCAATCAGCCCCAGCATTTT
TRBJ1-3 | . | TRBV30 | . | CAWSVRRASGNTVYF | TGTGCCTGGAGTGTACGCAGGGCCTCTGGAAACACCGTATATTTT
TRBJ2-1 | TRBD2 | TRBV15 | . | CATSRKVGGNEQFF | TGTGCCACCAGCAGAAAGGTCGGGGGGAATGAGCAGTTCTTC
TRBJ1-3 | . | TRBV9 | . | CASSVGGVSGNTIYF | TGTGCCAGCAGCGTTGGAGGGGTATCAGGAAACACCATATATTTT
TRBJ1-2 | TRBD1 | TRBV29-1 | . | CSVFKSGTGSYGYTF | TGCAGCGTTTTTAAGTCCGGGACAGGTTCCTATGGCTACACCTTC
TRBJ2-7 | TRBD1 | TRBV5-3 | few | CARTGTGEGEQYF | TGTGCCCGAACCGGGACAGGGGAGGGCGAGCAGTACTTC
TRBJ1-5 | TRBD1 | TRBV6-6 | . | CASSPGGGNPNQPQHF | TGTGCCAGCAGTCCAGGGGGAGGGAACCCCAATCAGCCCCAGCATTTT
TRBJ1-2 | . | TRBV18 | . | CASSPDSTNYGYTF | TGTGCCAGCTCACCGGACAGCACTAACTATGGCTACACCTTC
TRBJ1-5 | . | TRBV19 | . | CASSKVQGLRGQPQHF | TGTGCCAGTAGTAAAGTCCAGGGACTAAGGGGTCAGCCCCAGCATTTT
TRBJ2-3 | . | TRBV6-1 | . | CAGTESTDTQYF | TGTGCCGGTACAGAAAGCACAGATACGCAGTATTTT
TRBJ2-2 | . | TRBV10-1 | . | CASSEPDVPGELFF | TGCGCCAGCAGTGAGCCGGACGTTCCCGGGGAGCTGTTTTTT
TRBJ2-7 | . | TRBV23-1 | . | CASSQPRGPGLGQYF | TGCGCCAGCAGTCAACCGAGGGGCCCCGGGCTCGGGCAGTACTTC
TRBJ1-1 | . | TRBV9 | . | CASSSGPGDTEAFF | TGTGCCAGCAGCTCTGGACCAGGGGACACTGAAGCTTTCTTT
TRBJ2-4 | TRBD1 | TRBV10-2 | . | CASRDRAKNIQYF | TGCGCCAGCAGGGACAGGGCCAAAAACATTCAGTACTTC
TRBJ1-3 | . | TRBV19 | . | CASRRDGGNTIYF | TGTGCCAGTAGGAGAGACGGCGGAAACACCATATATTTT
TRBJ1-1 | . | TRBV19 | . | CASSTGLKNTEAFF | TGTGCCAGTAGTACCGGCTTGAAGAACACTGAAGCTTTCTTT
TRBJ1-3 | . | TRBV6-5 | . | CASSRTGSGNTIYF | TGTGCCAGCAGCCGCACAGGCTCTGGAAACACCATATATTTT
TRBJ2-7 | . | TRBV7-9 | . | CASSFRGSSSYEQYF | TGTGCCAGCAGCTTTCGGGGCTCGAGCTCCTACGAGCAGTACTTC
TRBJ1-2 | . | TRBV27 | . | CASSLYSPSANYGYTF | TGTGCCAGCAGTTTGTACTCCCCATCAGCTAACTATGGCTACACCTTC
TRBJ2-7 | . | TRBV27 | . | CASSSNRVHEQYF | TGTGCCAGCAGTTCCAACAGGGTACACGAGCAGTACTTC
TRBJ2-3 | . | TRBV5-5 | . | CASSLDLPDTQYF | TGTGCCAGCAGCTTGGACCTACCAGATACGCAGTATTTT
TRBJ2-7 | TRBD1 | TRBV25-1 | . | CASKGTGDPSPGYEQYF | TGTGCCAGCAAAGGGACAGGGGATCCCTCTCCGGGGTACGAGCAGTACTTC
TRBJ1-5 | . | TRBV30 | . | CACRGGSSNQPQHF | TGTGCCTGCCGAGGGGGGAGTAGCAATCAGCCCCAGCATTTT
TRBJ2-2 | . | TRBV10-2 | . | CASSGRGTGELFF | TGCGCCAGCAGTGGCCGGGGCACCGGGGAGCTGTTTTTT
TRBJ1-6 | . | TRBV27 | few | CASSLSDGVNSPLHF | TGTGCCAGCAGTTTAAGCGACGGTGTAAATTCACCCCTCCACTTT
TRBJ1-4 | . | TRBV7-9 | . | CASGRGQGNEKLFF | TGTGCCAGCGGTCGGGGGCAGGGTAATGAAAAACTGTTTTTT
TRBJ2-1 | TRBD1 | TRBV5-1 | . | CASSLRDSSYNEQFF | TGCGCCAGCAGCCTAAGGGACAGTTCCTACAATGAGCAGTTCTTC
TRBJ1-2 | . | TRBV14 | . | CASSQDVRTNYGYTF | TGTGCCAGCAGCCAAGACGTCAGGACCAACTATGGCTACACCTTC
TRBJ1-5 | TRBD1 | TRBV7-2 | . | CASSLGQGAQPQHF | TGTGCCAGCAGCTTAGGACAGGGCGCTCAGCCCCAGCATTTT
TRBJ2-7 | TRBD1 | TRBV27 | once | CASKGTAYEQYF | TGTGCCAGTAAGGGGACAGCCTACGAGCAGTACTTC
TRBJ1-2 | TRBD1 | TRBV7-2 | once | CASSSDRDGYGYTF | TGTGCCAGCAGCTCCGACAGGGACGGCTATGGCTACACCTTC
TRBJ2-2 | . | TRBV4-2 | few | CASSQNPQGTGELFF | TGTGCCAGCAGCCAAAACCCTCAAGGCACCGGGGAGCTGTTTTTT
TRBJ2-2 | . | TRBV5-1 | once | CASSAGGPGELFF | TGCGCCAGCAGCGCAGGGGGGCCCGGGGAGCTGTTTTTT
TRBJ2-1 | TRBD1 | TRBV2 | . | CASSLLDRGSLNEQFF | TGTGCCAGCAGTTTACTCGACAGGGGCTCCCTCAATGAGCAGTTCTTC